The clone carrying this T cell receptor (beta chain) was detected only a few times. The data belong to a study of OX40 agonist ivuxolimab in advanced cancers. Study overall: Clinicians treated patients with ivuxolimab, an agonistic anti-OX40 (CD134) antibody. A partial response was reached by three patients: one with hepatocellular carcinoma and two with cutaneous melanoma.

Sequencing was performed with immunoSEQ multiplex PCR; in TCRdb, only in-frame clones are kept and a portion is missing. The sample has some 30,000 clones; roughly 76% are singletons. This material consisted of CD4+ or CD8+ T cells sorted from blood, taken in a trial of the OX40 agonist ivuxolimab. This clonotype was sampled from an adult with an advanced solid tumor such as melanoma, head and neck, liver or kidney cancer.

CDR3 sequence: CASSVVPSTDTQYF. Here the CDR3 DNA reads TGTGCCAGCAGCGTAGTCCCTAGCACAGATACGCAGTATTTT. The chain couples TRBV9 to TRBJ2-3; D gene ambiguous. The germline CDR1 and CDR2 sequences are SGDLS and YYNGEE. V was clipped by 0 bases and J by 0 bases, with 5 bases between them. The CDR3 consists of 14 residues.